The TCR beta chain under discussion was sequenced for a study of blood T cell repertoires in COVID-19. The wider study: COVID-19 samples collected from the United States, Italy and Spain covered acute and convalescent phases.

Original analysis: Quantification of nucleated cells was approximated via reference gene primer amplification. The table came from immunoSEQ multiplex PCR; TCRdb's copy has only in-frame clones and leaves some out. That table is the source of V, J and clone size, and D and trimming were worked out from the DNA. This sample has roughly 200,000 clones, with about 93% found just once. Germline loops: CDR1 SGDLS, CDR2 YYNGEE. The CDR3 covers 13 residues. V dropped 6 bases and J dropped 3; count of bases not matched to a gene: 3. The receptor's source is a middle-aged man with acute or convalescent COVID-19. Sample: peripheral blood. The chain joins TRBV9 to TRBJ2-1, with TRBD1 matching 7 bases. CDR3 coding DNA: TGTGCCAGCACCCCAGGGGGCTACAATGAGCAGTTCTTC. Translated: CASTPGGYNEQFF.